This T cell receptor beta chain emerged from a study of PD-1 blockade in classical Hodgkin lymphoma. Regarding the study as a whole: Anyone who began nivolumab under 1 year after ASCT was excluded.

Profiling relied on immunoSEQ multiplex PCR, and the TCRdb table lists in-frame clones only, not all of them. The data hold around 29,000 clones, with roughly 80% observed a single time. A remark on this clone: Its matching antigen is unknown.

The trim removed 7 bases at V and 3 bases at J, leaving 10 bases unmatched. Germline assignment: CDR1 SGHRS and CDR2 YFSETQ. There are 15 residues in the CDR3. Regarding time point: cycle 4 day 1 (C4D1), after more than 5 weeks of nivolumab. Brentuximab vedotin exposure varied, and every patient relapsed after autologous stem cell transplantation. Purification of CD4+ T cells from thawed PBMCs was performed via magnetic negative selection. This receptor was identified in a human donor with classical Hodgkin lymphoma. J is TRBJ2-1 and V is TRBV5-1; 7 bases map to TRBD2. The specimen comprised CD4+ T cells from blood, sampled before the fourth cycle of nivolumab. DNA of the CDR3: TGCGCCAGCCAACTAAGCGGGGTCCTCTACAATGAGCAGTTCTTC. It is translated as CASQLSGVLYNEQFF. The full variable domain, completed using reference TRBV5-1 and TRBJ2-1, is KAGVTQTPRYLIKTRGQQVTLSCSPISGHRSVSWYQQTPGQGLQFLFEYFSETQRNKGNFPGRFSGRQFSNSRSEMNVSTLELGDSALYLCASQLSGVLYNEQFFGPGTRLTVL.